Described below is a single T cell receptor (beta chain) sequence and its context. No cognate antigen has been identified for it. Within one base of it there is no much larger clone, and no base qualities were kept. The CDR3 holds 15 amino acids from the cysteine to the phenylalanine. The CDR3 DNA has 45 bases and is translated from base 1. The germline V gene provides CDR1 SGHRS and CDR2 YFSETQ. V gives up 2 bases and J gives up 4 bases, and the segment between their germline ends measures 15 bases. This sample is drawn from a study of patients and donors after allogeneic stem cell transplantation (dated by TCRdb to 2018 to 2021). Receptor libraries were prepared by RT-PCR. Sequencing instrument: NextSeq 550. The public reads were reanalyzed by TCRdb: fastp trimming at Q25, MiXCR alignment, in-frame beta chains only. Each entry is one CDR3 protein sequence, shown with its most common DNA and genes. Present in this sample are approximately 150,000 distinct CDR3 sequences, approximately 28% of which were seen just once. The ten largest account for less than 3.5% of the sample.

Here the chain combines TRBV5-1 and TRBJ2-5; the D gene is perhaps TRBD2, on 5 matching bases. The clonotype comes from a human donor who was either an allogeneic HSCT recipient or a stem cell or donor lymphocyte infusion donor (not recorded which). It is not recorded whose cells these are; they may come from a transplant donor. The specimen was blood, either unsorted or a sorted T cell fraction (not recorded which). The DNA is TGCGCCAGCAGCTTATACCGGGCCGAGGGAGAGACCCAGTACTTC. Its protein reads: CASSLYRAEGETQYF.